This T cell receptor (beta chain) is from a study of human CD4 T cells and Enterobacteriaceae. Comment on this clone: No antigen is known for it.

Ex vivo total memory CD4+ samples were deeply sequenced, detecting one cell in 200,000. The protocol was immunoSEQ multiplex PCR, while the TCRdb copy is restricted to in-frame clones and leaves out a portion. The table includes some 26,000 clones, approximately 78% detected once. Sorting took every CD4+ cell except CD45RA+CCR7+CD95- naive cells, reaching over 95% purity. Healthy donors' blood was sourced from blood donation centers in Switzerland. CD4 and CD14 magnetic microbeads positively selected total CD4+ T cells and monocytes. Notes on the study in general: Specific clonotypes appeared less expanded ex vivo than cross-reactive ones.

The CDR3 runs 13 residues. Looked up from germline, CDR1 is SGDLS and CDR2 is YYNGEE. J was trimmed by 10 bases and V by 4 bases; bases with no gene match: 9. The chain uses TRBV9 and TRBJ1-2, with TRBD1 matching over 8 bases. Material: memory CD4+ T cells from blood. The source is a human donor in good health. As DNA, the CDR3 is TGTGCCAGCAGCTACACAGGGGGAGGTGACTACACCTTC. This codes for CASSYTGGGDYTF.